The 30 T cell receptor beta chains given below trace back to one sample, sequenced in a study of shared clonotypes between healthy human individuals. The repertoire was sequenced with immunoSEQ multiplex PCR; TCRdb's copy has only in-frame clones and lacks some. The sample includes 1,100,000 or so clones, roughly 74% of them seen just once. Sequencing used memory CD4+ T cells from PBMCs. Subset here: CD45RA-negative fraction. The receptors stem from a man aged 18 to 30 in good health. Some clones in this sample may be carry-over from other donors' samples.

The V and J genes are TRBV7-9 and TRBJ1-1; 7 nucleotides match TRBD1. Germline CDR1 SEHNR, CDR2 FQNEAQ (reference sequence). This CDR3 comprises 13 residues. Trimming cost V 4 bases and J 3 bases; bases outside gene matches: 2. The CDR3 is CASSSGQYTEAFF. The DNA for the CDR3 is TGTGCCAGCAGCTCGGGACAGTACACTGAAGCTTTCTTT.

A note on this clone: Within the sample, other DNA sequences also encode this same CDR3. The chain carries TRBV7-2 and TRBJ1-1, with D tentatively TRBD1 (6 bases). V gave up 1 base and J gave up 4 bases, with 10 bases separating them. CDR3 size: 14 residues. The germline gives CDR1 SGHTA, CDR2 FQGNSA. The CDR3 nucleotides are TGTGCCAGCAGCTTAGAAGGCAGGGGCACTGAAGCTTTCTTT. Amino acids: CASSLEGRGTEAFF.

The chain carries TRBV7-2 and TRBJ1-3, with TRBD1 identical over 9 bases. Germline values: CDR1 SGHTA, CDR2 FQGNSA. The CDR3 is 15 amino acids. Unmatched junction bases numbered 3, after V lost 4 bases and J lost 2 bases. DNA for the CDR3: TGTGCCAGCAGCTCCAGACAGGGGGCTGGAAACACCATATATTTT. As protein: CASSSRQGAGNTIYF.

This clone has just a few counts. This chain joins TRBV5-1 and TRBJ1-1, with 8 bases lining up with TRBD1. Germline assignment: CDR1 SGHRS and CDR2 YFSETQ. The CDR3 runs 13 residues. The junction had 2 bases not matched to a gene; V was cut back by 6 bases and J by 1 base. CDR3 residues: CASMGQANTEAFF. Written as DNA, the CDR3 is TGCGCCAGCATGGGACAGGCGAACACTGAAGCTTTCTTT.

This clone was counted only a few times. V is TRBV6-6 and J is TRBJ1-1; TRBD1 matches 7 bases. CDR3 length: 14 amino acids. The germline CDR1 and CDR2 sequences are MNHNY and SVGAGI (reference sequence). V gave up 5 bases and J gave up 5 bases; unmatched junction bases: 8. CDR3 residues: CASSRGPAGTEAFF. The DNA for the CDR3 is TGTGCCAGCAGTAGGGGGCCAGCTGGGACTGAAGCTTTCTTT.

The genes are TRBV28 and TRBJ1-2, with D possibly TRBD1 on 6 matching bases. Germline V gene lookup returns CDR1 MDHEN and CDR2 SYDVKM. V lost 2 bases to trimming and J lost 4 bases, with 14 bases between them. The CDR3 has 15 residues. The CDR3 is CASSLRGGGIYGYTF. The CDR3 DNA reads TGTGCCAGCAGTTTACGAGGGGGGGGAATCTATGGCTACACCTTC.

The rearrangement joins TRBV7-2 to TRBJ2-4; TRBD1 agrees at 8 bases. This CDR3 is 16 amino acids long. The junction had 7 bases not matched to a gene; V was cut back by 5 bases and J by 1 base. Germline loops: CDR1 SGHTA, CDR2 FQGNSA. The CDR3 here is CASSPDRDWAKNIQYF. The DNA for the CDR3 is TGTGCCAGCAGCCCGGACAGGGATTGGGCCAAAAACATTCAGTACTTC.

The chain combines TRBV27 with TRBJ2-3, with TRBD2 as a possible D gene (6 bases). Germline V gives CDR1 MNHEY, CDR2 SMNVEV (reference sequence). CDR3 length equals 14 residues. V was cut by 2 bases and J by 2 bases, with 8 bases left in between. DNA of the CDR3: TGTGCCAGCAGTTTACGGGGGACCACAGATACGCAGTATTTT. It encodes CASSLRGTTDTQYF.

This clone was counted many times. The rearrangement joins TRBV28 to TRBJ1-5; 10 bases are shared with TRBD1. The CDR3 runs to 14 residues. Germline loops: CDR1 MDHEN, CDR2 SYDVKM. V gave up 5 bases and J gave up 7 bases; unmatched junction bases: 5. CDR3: CASSTTGGGQPQHF. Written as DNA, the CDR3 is TGTGCCAGCAGTACGACAGGGGGCGGACAGCCCCAGCATTTT.

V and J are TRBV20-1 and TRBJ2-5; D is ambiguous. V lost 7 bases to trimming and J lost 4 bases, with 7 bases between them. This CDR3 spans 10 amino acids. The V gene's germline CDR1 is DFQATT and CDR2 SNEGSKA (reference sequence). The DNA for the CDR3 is TGCAGTGTGGGGATAGAGACCCAGTACTTC. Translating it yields CSVGIETQYF.

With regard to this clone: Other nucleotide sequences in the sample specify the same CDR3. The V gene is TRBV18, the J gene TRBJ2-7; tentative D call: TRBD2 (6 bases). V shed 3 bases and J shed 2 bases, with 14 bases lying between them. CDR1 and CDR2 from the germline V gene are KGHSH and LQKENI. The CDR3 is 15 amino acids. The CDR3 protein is CASSPWGSGPYEQYF. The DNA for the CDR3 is TGTGCCAGCTCACCGTGGGGTAGCGGTCCCTACGAGCAGTACTTC.

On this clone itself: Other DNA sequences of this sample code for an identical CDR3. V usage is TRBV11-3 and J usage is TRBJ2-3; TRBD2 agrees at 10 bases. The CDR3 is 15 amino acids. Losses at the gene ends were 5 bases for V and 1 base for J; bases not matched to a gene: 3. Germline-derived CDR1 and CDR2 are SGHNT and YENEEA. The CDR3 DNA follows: TGTGCCAGCAGCCTAGGGACTAGCGGCACAGATACGCAGTATTTT. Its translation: CASSLGTSGTDTQYF.

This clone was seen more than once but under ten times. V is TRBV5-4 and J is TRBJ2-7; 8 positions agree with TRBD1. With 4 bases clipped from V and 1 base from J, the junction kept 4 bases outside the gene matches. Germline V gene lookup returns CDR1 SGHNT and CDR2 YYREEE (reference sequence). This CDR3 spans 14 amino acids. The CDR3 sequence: CASSARQGSYEQYF. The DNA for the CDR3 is TGTGCCAGCAGCGCCCGACAGGGGTCCTACGAGCAGTACTTC.

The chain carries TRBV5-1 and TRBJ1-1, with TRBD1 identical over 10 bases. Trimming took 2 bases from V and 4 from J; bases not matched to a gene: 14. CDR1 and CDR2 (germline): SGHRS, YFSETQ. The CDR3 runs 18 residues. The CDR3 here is CASSLRTRQGAVSTEAFF. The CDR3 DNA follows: TGCGCCAGCAGCTTACGGACGCGACAGGGGGCTGTGAGCACTGAAGCTTTCTTT.

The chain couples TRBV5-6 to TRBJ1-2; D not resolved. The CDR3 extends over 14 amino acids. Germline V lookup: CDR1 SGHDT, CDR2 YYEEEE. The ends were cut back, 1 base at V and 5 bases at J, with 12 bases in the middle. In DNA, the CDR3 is TGTGCCAGCAGCTTGCCGGGCGGTACATATGGCTACACCTTC. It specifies CASSLPGGTYGYTF. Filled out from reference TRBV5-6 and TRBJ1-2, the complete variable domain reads DAGVTQSPTHLIKTRGQQVTLRCSPKSGHDTVSWYQQALGQGPQFIFQYYEEEERQRGNFPDRFSGHQFPNYSSELNVNALLLGDSALYLCASSLPGGTYGYTFGSGTRLTVV.

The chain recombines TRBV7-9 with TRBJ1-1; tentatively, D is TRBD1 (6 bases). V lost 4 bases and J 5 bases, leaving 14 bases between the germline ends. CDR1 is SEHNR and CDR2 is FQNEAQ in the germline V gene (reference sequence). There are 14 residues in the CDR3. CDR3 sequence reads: CASSWGTTGTEAFF. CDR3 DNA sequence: TGTGCCAGCAGCTGGGGGACAACGGGGACTGAAGCTTTCTTT.

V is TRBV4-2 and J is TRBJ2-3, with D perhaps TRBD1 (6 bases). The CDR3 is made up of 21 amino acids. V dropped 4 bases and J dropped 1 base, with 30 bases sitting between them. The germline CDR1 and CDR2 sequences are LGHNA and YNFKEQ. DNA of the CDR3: TGTGCCAGCAGCCGGCTACTCGGACAGCTCTCGGAGCAAGCTCGCACAGATACGCAGTATTTT. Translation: CASSRLLGQLSEQARTDTQYF.

The CDR3 DNA reads as TGTGCCAGCAGTCCCCCGGGTTCAAGAAACACCATATATTTT. Its protein is CASSPPGSRNTIYF. The chain carries TRBV28 and TRBJ1-3, with no clear D. Trimming cost V 5 bases and J 5 bases, with 13 bases left between them. The CDR3 loop spans 14 amino acids. CDR1 is MDHEN and CDR2 is SYDVKM in the germline V gene.

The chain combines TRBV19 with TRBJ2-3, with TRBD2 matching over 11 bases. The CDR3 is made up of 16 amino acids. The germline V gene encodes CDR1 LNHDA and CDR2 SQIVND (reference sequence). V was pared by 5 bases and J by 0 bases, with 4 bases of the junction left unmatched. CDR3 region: CASSFRTSGSTDTQYF. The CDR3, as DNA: TGTGCCAGTAGTTTCCGGACTAGCGGGAGCACAGATACGCAGTATTTT. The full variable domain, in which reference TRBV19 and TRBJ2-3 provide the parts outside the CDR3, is DGGITQSPKYLFRKEGQNVTLSCEQNLNHDAMYWYRQDPGQGLRLIYYSQIVNDFQKGDIAEGYSVSREKKESFPLTVTSAQKNPTAFYLCASSFRTSGSTDTQYFGPGTRLTVL.

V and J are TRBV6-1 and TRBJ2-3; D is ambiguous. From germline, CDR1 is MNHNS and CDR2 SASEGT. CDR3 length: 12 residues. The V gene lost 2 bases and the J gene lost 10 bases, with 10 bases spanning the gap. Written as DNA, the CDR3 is TGTGCCAGCAGTGAACATGCGAGTGCGCAGTATTTT. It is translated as CASSEHASAQYF.

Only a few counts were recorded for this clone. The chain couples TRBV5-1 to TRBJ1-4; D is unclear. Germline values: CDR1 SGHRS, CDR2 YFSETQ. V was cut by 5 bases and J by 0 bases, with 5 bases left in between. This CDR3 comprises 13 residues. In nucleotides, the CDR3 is TGCGCCAGCAGAATCGCAACTAATGAAAAACTGTTTTTT. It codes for CASRIATNEKLFF.

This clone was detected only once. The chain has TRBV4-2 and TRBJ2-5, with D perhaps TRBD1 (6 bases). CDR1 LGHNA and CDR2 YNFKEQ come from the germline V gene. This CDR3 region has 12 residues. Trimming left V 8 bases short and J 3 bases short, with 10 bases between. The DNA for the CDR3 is TGTGCCAGCCCGGACAGAAAAGAGACCCAGTACTTC. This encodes CASPDRKETQYF.

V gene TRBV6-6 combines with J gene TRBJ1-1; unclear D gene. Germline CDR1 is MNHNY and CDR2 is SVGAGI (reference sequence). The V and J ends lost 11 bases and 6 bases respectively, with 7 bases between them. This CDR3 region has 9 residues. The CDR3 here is CALGAEAFF. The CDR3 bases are TGTGCCCTGGGTGCTGAAGCTTTCTTT.

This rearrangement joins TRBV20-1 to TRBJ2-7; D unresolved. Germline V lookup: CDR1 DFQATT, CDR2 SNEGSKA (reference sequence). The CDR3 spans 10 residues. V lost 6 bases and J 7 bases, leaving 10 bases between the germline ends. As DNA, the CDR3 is TGCAGTGCGGTTCCTGTTGAGCAGTACTTC. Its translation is CSAVPVEQYF.

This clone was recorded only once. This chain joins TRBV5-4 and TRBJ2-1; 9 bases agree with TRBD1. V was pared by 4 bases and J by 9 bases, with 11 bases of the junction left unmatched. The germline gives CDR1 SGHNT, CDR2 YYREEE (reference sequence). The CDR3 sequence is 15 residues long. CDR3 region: CASSKGQGELGEQFF. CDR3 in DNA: TGTGCCAGCAGCAAGGGACAGGGTGAGTTGGGTGAGCAGTTCTTC.

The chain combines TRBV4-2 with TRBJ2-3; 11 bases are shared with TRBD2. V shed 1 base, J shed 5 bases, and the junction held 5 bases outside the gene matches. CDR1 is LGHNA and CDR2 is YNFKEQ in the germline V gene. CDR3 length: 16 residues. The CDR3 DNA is TGTGCCAGCAGCCAAGGGACTAGCGGGCTCGGAGATACGCAGTATTTT. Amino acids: CASSQGTSGLGDTQYF.

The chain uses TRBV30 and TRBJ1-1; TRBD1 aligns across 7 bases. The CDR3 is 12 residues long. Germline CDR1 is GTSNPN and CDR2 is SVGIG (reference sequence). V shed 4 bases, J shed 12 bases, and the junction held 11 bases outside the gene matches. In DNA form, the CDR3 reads TGTGCCTGGAAGGGAGGGGACAGTACATCTTTCTTT. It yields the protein CAWKGGDSTSFF.

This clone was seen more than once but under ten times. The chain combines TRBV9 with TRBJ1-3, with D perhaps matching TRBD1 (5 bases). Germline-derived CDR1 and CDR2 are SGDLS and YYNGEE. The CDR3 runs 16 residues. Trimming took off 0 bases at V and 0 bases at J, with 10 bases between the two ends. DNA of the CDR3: TGTGCCAGCAGCGTAGATGCGACAGTCTCTGGAAACACCATATATTTT. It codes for CASSVDATVSGNTIYF.

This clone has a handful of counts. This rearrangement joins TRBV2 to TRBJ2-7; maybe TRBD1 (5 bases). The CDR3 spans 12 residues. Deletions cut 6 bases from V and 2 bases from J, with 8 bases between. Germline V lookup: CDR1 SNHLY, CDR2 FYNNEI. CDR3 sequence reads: CASSLQAYEQYF. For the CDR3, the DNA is TGTGCCAGCAGCTTACAGGCCTACGAGCAGTACTTC.

The DNA of the CDR3 is TGTGCCAGCAGCCTTAATCAGGGAAGCTCCTACAATGAGCAGTTCTTC. It codes for CASSLNQGSSYNEQFF. This chain connects TRBV7-3 to TRBJ2-1, with TRBD1 as a possible D gene (5 bases). CDR3 length: 16 amino acids. Trimming removed 5 bases at V and 0 bases at J, with 14 bases between. CDR1 and CDR2 from the germline V gene are SGHTA and FQGTGA. Full variable domain (remainder filled in from reference TRBV7-3 and TRBJ2-1): GAGVSQTPSNKVTEKGKYVELRCDPISGHTALYWYRQSLGQGPEFLIYFQGTGAADDSGLPNDRFFAVRPEGSVSTLKIQRTERGDSAVYLCASSLNQGSSYNEQFFGPGTRLTVL.